These 17 T cell receptor beta chains share one sample of origin, sequenced in a study of blood T cell repertoires in COVID-19. Assay: immunoSEQ multiplex PCR; the TCRdb copy retains only in-frame clones and omits some. The repertoire has nearly 80,000 clones, 82% of them found once; the top ten carry 35% to 40%. The specimen sequenced was peripheral blood. These receptors came from a woman aged 70-85 years with acute or convalescent COVID-19.

In nucleotides, the CDR3 is TGTGCCAGCAGCTTGGGACAGTCGGTAGGAGAAGCTTTCTTT. This translates into CASSLGQSVGEAFF. The chain uses TRBV5-8 and TRBJ1-1; D is perhaps TRBD1 (5 bases). This CDR3 has 14 residues. The germline V and J ends were trimmed by 0 bases and 8 bases, with 14 bases remaining between them. Germline assignment: CDR1 SGHTS and CDR2 YDEGEE.

CDR3 nucleotides: TGCGCCAGCAGCGGAATCGGACAGGGGGCGTTGAAGACCCAGTACTTC. This codes for CASSGIGQGALKTQYF. The genes are TRBV5-1 and TRBJ2-5; TRBD1 matches 11 bases. Looked up from germline, CDR1 is SGHRS and CDR2 is YFSETQ. The V segment lost 4 bases and the J segment 6 bases; nucleotides outside the gene matches: 11. The CDR3 sequence is 16 residues long.

V gene TRBV27 combines with J gene TRBJ2-2; 8 bases are a match to TRBD2. Germline values: CDR1 MNHEY, CDR2 SMNVEV (reference sequence). V shed 8 bases, J shed 6 bases, and the junction held 11 bases outside the gene matches. The CDR3 totals 15 residues. The CDR3 spells CASGIAGRASGELFF. CDR3 nucleotides: TGTGCCAGCGGCATAGCGGGAAGGGCGTCCGGGGAGCTGTTTTTT.

This CDR3 reads CASSLGTGVDNEQFF. DNA of the CDR3: TGTGCCAGCAGTCTCGGGACAGGCGTCGACAATGAGCAGTTCTTC. This sequence joins TRBV27 and TRBJ2-1; 8 bases fit TRBD1. Looked up from germline, CDR1 is MNHEY and CDR2 is SMNVEV (reference sequence). The CDR3 runs 15 residues. Trimming at V came to 5 bases and at J to 5 bases, leaving 8 bases not matched to a gene.

The chain couples TRBV2 to TRBJ1-4; D uncertain. The CDR3 covers 15 residues. V lost 4 bases to trimming and J lost 1 base, with 10 bases between them. Looked up from germline, CDR1 is SNHLY and CDR2 is FYNNEI. The CDR3 here is CASSGGLGTNEKLFF. The CDR3 DNA reads as TGTGCCAGCAGTGGTGGGCTCGGAACTAATGAAAAACTGTTTTTT.

V gene TRBV6-5 combines with J gene TRBJ2-2; 7 bases agree with TRBD2. V trimming: 7 bases; J trimming: 1 base; junction bases outside the gene matches: 6. Germline V CDR1 and CDR2: MNHEY, SVGAGI. This CDR3 is 15 amino acids long. CDR3 nucleotides: TGTGCCAGCACCCTGGGGGGGTTGAACACCGGGGAGCTGTTTTTT. Its protein product is CASTLGGLNTGELFF.

The chain couples TRBV7-3 to TRBJ1-6, with TRBD1 matching 8 bases. The trim removed 2 bases at V and 7 bases at J, leaving 4 bases unmatched. The CDR3 has 15 residues. CDR1 SGHTA and CDR2 FQGTGA come from the germline V gene. The CDR3 here is CASSLGQGRNSPLHF. The CDR3 DNA reads as TGTGCCAGCAGCTTAGGACAGGGTCGAAATTCACCCCTCCACTTT. The full variable domain, in which reference TRBV7-3 and TRBJ1-6 provide the parts outside the CDR3, is GAGVSQTPSNKVTEKGKYVELRCDPISGHTALYWYRQSLGQGPEFLIYFQGTGAADDSGLPNDRFFAVRPEGSVSTLKIQRTERGDSAVYLCASSLGQGRNSPLHFGNGTRLTVT.

This chain joins TRBV9 and TRBJ1-6; D unresolved. The CDR3 has 15 amino acids. The V end lost 0 bases, the J end lost 7 bases, and 11 bases lay between the germline ends. Germline lookup yields CDR1 SGDLS and CDR2 YYNGEE. CDR3 nucleotide sequence: TGTGCCAGCAGCGTAGGCCCCAGGTGGAATTCACCCCTCCACTTT. Translation gives CASSVGPRWNSPLHF.

The rearrangement uses TRBV12-3 or TRBV12-4 and TRBJ2-7; tentative D call: TRBD2 (6 bases). The length of the CDR3 is 13 residues. The germline V and J ends were trimmed by 5 bases and 0 bases, with 8 bases remaining between them. The CDR3 DNA sequence: TGTGCCAGCAGTCGGGACTTCTCCTACGAGCAGTACTTC. It encodes CASSRDFSYEQYF.

The chain carries TRBV3-1 (or the pseudogene TRBV3-2) and TRBJ2-7; D remains unclear. With 4 bases removed from V and 0 bases from J, the gap between germline ends came to 16 bases. The V gene's germline CDR1 is LGHDT and CDR2 YNNKEL (reference sequence). The CDR3 spans 16 residues. This chain's CDR3 is CASSPLRSPYSYEQYF. The DNA for the CDR3 is TGTGCCAGCAGCCCCCTTAGAAGCCCCTACTCCTACGAGCAGTACTTC.

J is TRBJ1-2 and V is TRBV5-1; possible D gene TRBD1, 5 bases. Germline lookup yields CDR1 SGHRS and CDR2 YFSETQ. The V end was cut by 4 bases, the J end by 4 bases, with 11 bases between. The CDR3 has 13 residues. CDR3: CASSPDSLYGYTF. DNA for the CDR3: TGCGCCAGCAGCCCTGACAGCCTCTATGGCTACACCTTC.

This chain connects TRBV6-1 to TRBJ1-4; TRBD1 agrees at 7 bases. The CDR3 is made up of 16 amino acids. Per the germline V gene, CDR1 is MNHNS and CDR2 is SASEGT. The trim removed 2 bases at V and 7 bases at J, leaving 10 bases unmatched. The CDR3 loop is CASSETPGTVSEKLFF. CDR3 coding DNA: TGTGCCAGCAGTGAAACCCCCGGGACAGTTAGTGAAAAACTGTTTTTT.

CDR3 coding DNA: TGTGCCAGCAGCTTGAGGCCGGGGTCTCGCGGTGAAAAACTGTTTTTT. It codes for CASSLRPGSRGEKLFF. The chain has TRBV5-5 and TRBJ1-4; D remains unclear. This CDR3 is 16 amino acids long. The V gene's germline CDR1 is SGHKS and CDR2 YYEKEE (reference sequence). V was pared by 1 base and J by 7 bases, with 17 bases between. The entire variable domain, with the rest obtained from reference TRBV5-5 and TRBJ1-4, is as follows: DAGVTQSPTHLIKTRGQQVTLRCSPISGHKSVSWYQQVLGQGPQFIFQYYEKEERGRGNFPDRFSARQFPNYSSELNVNALLLGDSALYLCASSLRPGSRGEKLFFGSGTQLSVL.

V usage is TRBV20-1 and J usage is TRBJ2-5, with TRBD1 as a possible D gene (6 bases). Trimming took off 3 bases at V and 5 bases at J, with 16 bases between the two ends. Per germline, CDR1 DFQATT and CDR2 SNEGSKA (reference sequence). This CDR3 region has 14 residues. CDR3 sequence (DNA): TGCAGTGCTAGTAACCAGGGGTATGGGGAGACCCAGTACTTC. This codes for CSASNQGYGETQYF.

This clone showed up just once. V and J are TRBV4-1 and TRBJ2-4, with 8 bases identical to TRBD2. The V and J ends lost 3 bases and 0 bases, in that order; junction bases with no gene match: 19. Per germline, CDR1 MGHRA and CDR2 YSYEKL. The CDR3 runs 21 residues. This CDR3 reads CASSQSALQREWVGAKNIQYF. As DNA, the CDR3 is TGCGCCAGCAGCCAGTCGGCCTTACAGCGGGAGTGGGTGGGAGCCAAAAACATTCAGTACTTC.

This clone was detected only a few times. The genes are TRBV7-9 and TRBJ2-2; tentative D call: TRBD1 (6 bases). The V gene's germline CDR1 is SEHNR and CDR2 FQNEAQ (reference sequence). This CDR3 contains 14 residues. Trimming left V 4 bases short and J 6 bases short, with 12 bases between. The CDR3 DNA follows: TGTGCCAGCAGCTCCCAGGGGTTTGCCGGGGAGCTGTTTTTT. Its translation: CASSSQGFAGELFF.

In this sample, this clone turned up a few times. The V call is TRBV19, the J call TRBJ1-5; D is possibly TRBD1 (5 bases). The CDR3 extends over 15 amino acids. Deletions cut 2 bases from V and 7 bases from J, with 15 bases between. In germline, CDR1 is LNHDA, CDR2 SQIVND (reference sequence). The DNA of the CDR3 is TGTGCCAGTAGTATATTTCAAATCTCAGGGCAGCCCCAGCATTTT. It is translated as CASSIFQISGQPQHF.